The table lists the clone carrying this TCR beta chain with a count of one. Compared with germline, one end of the junction differs, possibly owing to a read error. The data stem from a study of early T cells in non-severe SARS-CoV-2 infection. The length of the CDR3 is 11 residues. CDR1 and CDR2 from the germline V gene are MNHEY and SVGAGI. MiXCR, run by TCRdb on the 5' RACE reads, gives a single entry per CDR3 protein. The data hold some 66,000 distinct CDR3 sequences, with roughly 10% observed a single time. Input material: whole blood. The clonotype was recovered from an adult who was a healthcare worker with PCR-confirmed SARS-CoV-2 infection or an uninfected control (not recorded which). The gene calls are TRBV6-5 and TRBJ1-2; D may be TRBD1 (5 bases). The chain's CDR3 is CASSNQGGWIF. As DNA, the CDR3 is TGTGCCAGCAGTAATCAGGGCGGGTGGATCTTC.